One sample yielded the 31 T cell receptor beta chains listed below, sequenced in a study of blood T cell repertoires in COVID-19. Only in-frame clones appear in the TCRdb table, and some are missing; sequencing was by immunoSEQ multiplex PCR. Counted here are almost 250,000 clones, about 89% occurring once; the ten biggest clones make up more than 3.5%. Sequencing was done on a sample of PBMCs or T cells enriched from blood (not recorded which). These receptors all come from a woman in her twenties or thirties who had recovered from COVID-19.

In regard to this clone: This CDR3 is also generated by other DNA sequences in the sample. The genes are TRBV7-8 and TRBJ2-7; no definite D call. The CDR3 is 12 amino acids. V lost 3 bases to trimming and J lost 3 bases, with 6 bases between them. Per germline, CDR1 SGHVS and CDR2 FQNEAQ. For the CDR3, the DNA is TGTGCCAGCAGCTTTCTTAGCTACGAGCAGTACTTC. This codes for CASSFLSYEQYF.

The rearrangement links TRBV6-5 to TRBJ2-7, with a tentative D call TRBD1 (5 bases). From germline, CDR1 is MNHEY and CDR2 SVGAGI. V lost 10 bases and J lost 2, with 18 bases in between. The CDR3 runs 14 residues. CDR3 coding DNA: TGTGCCACCGCCTCTTTGCAGGGCCCCTACGAGCAGTACTTC. Translating gives CATASLQGPYEQYF.

This clone was seen just once. V is TRBV9 and J is TRBJ1-2, with 12 bases fitting TRBD1. The V gene's germline CDR1 is SGDLS and CDR2 YYNGEE. This CDR3 has 18 residues. V lost 1 base and J lost 5; bases outside the gene matches: 12. DNA for the CDR3: TGTGCCAGCAGCGTACACACCGGGACAGGGGGCGGTAGTTATGGCTACACCTTC. The encoded protein is CASSVHTGTGGGSYGYTF.

The chain combines TRBV6-5 with TRBJ2-2, with no clear D. V dropped 6 bases and J dropped 8 bases, with 13 bases sitting between them. CDR3 size: 13 residues. CDR1 is MNHEY and CDR2 is SVGAGI in the germline V gene. CDR3 coding DNA: TGTGCCAGCAGGTTACACCCCGGGGGGGAGCTGTTTTTT. It yields the protein CASRLHPGGELFF.

Regarding this clone: It may be a read error: a sequence one base away is much more abundant. The sample carries other DNA sequences with the same CDR3. V usage is TRBV4-3 and J usage is TRBJ2-1, with D possibly matching TRBD2 (6 bases). The germline gives CDR1 LGHNA, CDR2 YSLEER. The CDR3 is 13 residues long. The V gene lost 0 bases and the J gene lost 7 bases, with 7 bases spanning the gap. The CDR3 coding sequence is TGCGCCAGCAGCCAAGAGGCGGGAAATGAGCAGTTCTTC. It specifies CASSQEAGNEQFF.

V usage is TRBV4-1 and J usage is TRBJ1-4, with 8 bases identical to TRBD1. Germline V CDR1 and CDR2: MGHRA, YSYEKL. CDR3 length: 20 residues. Losses at the gene ends were 5 bases for V and 0 bases for J; bases not matched to a gene: 17. CDR3 residues: CASSIRQGRVEGTTNEKLFF. The DNA for the CDR3 is TGCGCCAGCAGCATCCGACAGGGGCGAGTTGAGGGGACAACTAATGAAAAACTGTTTTTT.

This rearrangement joins TRBV2 to TRBJ1-2; 10 nucleotides agree with TRBD1. Germline loops: CDR1 SNHLY, CDR2 FYNNEI. The CDR3 totals 15 residues. With 6 bases clipped from V and 7 bases from J, the junction kept 11 bases outside the gene matches. In DNA, the CDR3 is TGTGCCAGCAGGGAGACAGGGGGCGACGTACGTGGCTACACCTTC. The encoded protein is CASRETGGDVRGYTF.

This chain uses TRBV5-1 with TRBJ2-7; 11 bases match TRBD2. CDR3 length: 16 residues. Germline CDR1 reads SGHRS; CDR2 reads YFSETQ. V was pared by 0 bases and J by 4 bases, with 6 bases of the junction left unmatched. The CDR3 nucleotides read TGCGCCAGCAGCTTGGCCACTAGCGGGAGCTATTACGAGCAGTACTTC. Its translation is CASSLATSGSYYEQYF.

V and J are TRBV19 and TRBJ1-5; 7 bases fit TRBD1. The CDR3 totals 16 residues. Germline loops: CDR1 LNHDA, CDR2 SQIVND (reference sequence). V lost 4 bases and J lost 2; bases outside the gene matches: 8. The CDR3 is CASSTPYDRGNQPQHF. CDR3 DNA: TGTGCCAGTAGTACCCCGTATGACAGGGGCAATCAGCCCCAGCATTTT.

V is TRBV25-1 and J is TRBJ1-2; D is uncertain. The germline CDR1 and CDR2 sequences are MGHDK and SYGVNS. The CDR3 length is 13 residues. Trimming removed 3 bases from V and 8 bases from J, with 13 bases in between. In DNA, the CDR3 is TGTGCCAGCAGTGATGGCATTGGAGACGGCTACACCTTC. The encoded protein is CASSDGIGDGYTF.

Here the CDR3 reads CASSQPGQGSFGYTF. The DNA of the CDR3 is TGTGCCAGCAGTCAACCGGGACAGGGTTCCTTTGGCTACACCTTC. The J gene is TRBJ1-2, the V gene TRBV7-9; 9 bases are shared with TRBD1. V lost 6 bases to trimming and J lost 7 bases; unmatched junction nucleotides: 12. Germline V gene lookup returns CDR1 SEHNR and CDR2 FQNEAQ (reference sequence). This CDR3 region has 15 residues.

The chain is built from TRBV4-3 and TRBJ2-1; no clear D gene. CDR3 size: 16 residues. Germline CDR1 and CDR2: LGHNA and YSLEER. Trimming left V 0 bases short and J 8 bases short, with 17 bases between. The CDR3 bases are TGCGCCAGCAGCCAAGATTGGAGAATCGAAACTTATGAGCAGTTCTTC. The encoded protein is CASSQDWRIETYEQFF.

This clone was seen many times. This rearrangement joins TRBV5-4 to TRBJ2-2; D possibly corresponds to TRBD2 (5 bases). Germline V CDR1 and CDR2: SGHNT, YYREEE (reference sequence). The CDR3 has 16 amino acids. V gave up 4 bases and J gave up 2 bases, with 15 bases separating them. CDR3 amino acids: CASSQDLRANTGELFF. The CDR3 bases are TGTGCCAGCAGCCAGGACCTGAGGGCCAACACCGGGGAGCTGTTTTTT.

This chain uses TRBV10-3 with TRBJ2-3; a weak D match, TRBD1 (6 bases). Deletions cut 2 bases from V and 14 bases from J, with 14 bases between. This CDR3 has 12 residues. The germline CDR1 and CDR2 sequences are ENHRY and SYGVKD. CDR3 bases: TGTGCCATCAGTGAGCCGGGACACCGTCCGTATTTT. Translated: CAISEPGHRPYF.

CDR3 sequence reads: CASSLGRRGSYEQYF. The DNA of the CDR3 is TGTGCCAGCAGCTTAGGACGCAGGGGCTCCTACGAGCAGTACTTC. The J gene is TRBJ2-7, the V gene TRBV7-8, with TRBD1 as a possible D gene (6 bases). This CDR3 has 15 amino acids. Per germline, CDR1 SGHVS and CDR2 FQNEAQ. V was clipped by 1 base and J by 0 bases, with 10 bases between them.

V and J are TRBV18 and TRBJ2-5, with 7 bases lining up with TRBD2. The CDR3 contains 17 residues. The germline V gene has CDR1 KGHSH and CDR2 LQKENI. The trim removed 2 bases at V and 5 bases at J, leaving 14 bases unmatched. This CDR3 reads CASSPAEAGRLRETQYF. In DNA, the CDR3 is TGTGCCAGCTCACCAGCTGAAGCGGGACGCCTTCGTGAGACCCAGTACTTC.

The gene calls are TRBV9 and TRBJ2-5; 7 bases align to TRBD2. This CDR3 comprises 14 residues. Germline CDR1 reads SGDLS; CDR2 reads YYNGEE. Trimming took 4 bases from V and 5 from J; bases not matched to a gene: 8. CDR3 bases: TGTGCCAGCAGCACCTATGGACTAGGCGAGACCCAGTACTTC. The encoded protein is CASSTYGLGETQYF.

V is TRBV19 and J is TRBJ1-6; tentatively, D is TRBD1 (6 bases). This CDR3 region has 15 residues. Germline loops: CDR1 LNHDA, CDR2 SQIVND (reference sequence). Trimming took off 5 bases at V and 7 bases at J, with 15 bases between the two ends. The CDR3 protein is CASSLTGNPNSPLHF. The CDR3 region has the DNA TGTGCCAGTAGTTTAACAGGGAACCCCAATTCACCCCTCCACTTT.

This chain joins TRBV9 and TRBJ2-1; 11 positions match TRBD2. J lost 8 bases, V lost 10 bases, and 14 bases had no gene match. CDR3 length: 15 residues. Looked up from germline, CDR1 is SGDLS and CDR2 is YYNGEE. The CDR3 DNA reads as TGTGCCGACCCCAAGGGGCTAGCGGGAGGACATGAGCAGTTCTTC. It codes for CADPKGLAGGHEQFF.

V is TRBV7-2 and J is TRBJ2-7, with a tentative D call TRBD2 (6 bases). The germline V gene encodes CDR1 SGHTA and CDR2 FQGNSA. Trimming shortened V by 8 bases and J by 5 bases, and 22 bases separated the two germline ends. This CDR3 has 15 amino acids. The DNA of the CDR3 is TGTGCCAGCTCGCTTAGATGGCAGGGAGGCGACGAGCAGTACTTC. It is translated as CASSLRWQGGDEQYF.

The chain recombines TRBV28 with TRBJ1-1, with 9 bases fitting TRBD1. CDR3 length: 15 residues. Germline CDR1 is MDHEN and CDR2 is SYDVKM. J was trimmed by 6 bases and V by 7 bases; bases with no gene match: 12. The CDR3 DNA reads TGTGCCAGCAACGTGATGACAGGGGGGATCTCTGAAGCTTTCTTT. Translating gives CASNVMTGGISEAFF.

This chain links TRBV5-1 with TRBJ1-1, with D perhaps TRBD1 (6 bases). The V and J ends lost 4 bases and 4 bases respectively, with 17 bases between them. CDR3 length: 15 residues. Germline assignment: CDR1 SGHRS and CDR2 YFSETQ. CDR3 sequence reads: CASSRAGAEGTEAFF. CDR3 sequence (DNA): TGCGCCAGCAGCCGAGCGGGGGCTGAGGGCACTGAAGCTTTCTTT.

The table lists this clone with a few counts. The chain joins TRBV11-3 to TRBJ2-3; tentative D call: TRBD2 (6 bases). V lost 4 bases to trimming and J lost 4 bases, with 12 bases between them. CDR1 is SGHNT and CDR2 is YENEEA in the germline V gene. The CDR3 sequence is 14 residues long. The CDR3, as DNA: TGTGCCAGCAGCTCGAAGGGACTGGCAGATACGCAGTATTTT. Encoded protein: CASSSKGLADTQYF.

This clone was recorded once. The chain has TRBV28 and TRBJ1-5; 7 bases line up with TRBD1. The germline V gene encodes CDR1 MDHEN and CDR2 SYDVKM. Trimming removed 4 bases from V and 9 bases from J; junction bases left unmatched: 6. CDR3 length: 13 amino acids. CDR3 nucleotides: TGTGCCAGCAGTTGGGACAGCGTGGGGCCCCAGCATTTT. This encodes CASSWDSVGPQHF.

The J gene is TRBJ1-2, the V gene TRBV19; a possible D gene is TRBD1 (5 bases). The CDR3 sequence is 13 residues long. Germline V gene sequence: CDR1 LNHDA, CDR2 SQIVND (reference sequence). V was pared by 3 bases and J by 7 bases, with 12 bases between. The CDR3 here is CASSISTDLGYTF. The DNA of the CDR3 is TGTGCCAGTAGTATCTCGACAGATCTTGGCTACACCTTC.

V gene TRBV5-1 combines with J gene TRBJ2-1; weak D call: TRBD1 (6 bases). The CDR3 runs 14 residues. From germline, CDR1 is SGHRS and CDR2 YFSETQ. V gave up 2 bases and J gave up 7 bases, with 13 bases separating them. CDR3: CASSFQGSTNEQFF. The CDR3 bases are TGCGCCAGCAGCTTTCAGGGGTCAACGAATGAGCAGTTCTTC.

The chain uses TRBV6-4 and TRBJ1-5; D unresolved. Germline-derived CDR1 and CDR2 are MRHNA and SNTAGT. Trimming shortened V by 3 bases and J by 5 bases, and 14 bases separated the two germline ends. This CDR3 contains 15 residues. The CDR3 sequence is CASSEYSGFDQPQHF. CDR3 coding DNA: TGTGCCAGCAGTGAGTATTCGGGGTTTGATCAGCCCCAGCATTTT.

The CDR3 DNA reads as TGCAGTGCTAGTTTGGGGGAGGGGACCTACGAGCAGTACTTC. It translates to CSASLGEGTYEQYF. The rearrangement links TRBV20-1 to TRBJ2-7, with 7 bases fitting TRBD2. CDR3 length: 14 residues. CDR1 and CDR2 from the germline V gene are DFQATT and SNEGSKA (reference sequence). V lost 3 bases to trimming and J lost 2 bases; unmatched junction nucleotides: 7.

The rearrangement joins TRBV3-1 (or the pseudogene TRBV3-2) to TRBJ1-2; D gene ambiguous. The CDR3 covers 11 residues. V was cut by 1 base and J by 10 bases, with 7 bases left in between. Per germline, CDR1 LGHDT and CDR2 YNNKEL (reference sequence). The CDR3 bases are TGTGCCAGCAGCCAAGCAACTTCCTACACCTTC. Translation gives CASSQATSYTF.

This chain uses TRBV7-2 with TRBJ2-7, with 8 bases identical to TRBD1. The ends lost 5 bases at V and 9 bases at J; junction bases unmatched: 6. There are 12 residues in the CDR3. Germline assignment: CDR1 SGHTA and CDR2 FQGNSA. Here the CDR3 DNA reads TGTGCCAGCAGCCTTGACAGGGGCAGGCAGTACTTC. It codes for CASSLDRGRQYF.

V is TRBV9 and J is TRBJ1-2, with 9 bases matching TRBD1. The CDR3 covers 13 residues. CDR1 is SGDLS and CDR2 is YYNGEE in the germline V gene. V gave up 4 bases and J gave up 4 bases; unmatched junction bases: 2. The CDR3 protein is CASSRQGGYGYTF. In DNA form, the CDR3 reads TGTGCCAGCAGCCGACAGGGGGGCTATGGCTACACCTTC.